This TCR beta chain originates from a study of tumor and adjacent non-tumor tissue in lung cancer (dated 2018 in TCRdb). A note on the overall study: By cancer type, the cohort comprised eleven to twelve adenocarcinoma patients, 2 squamous cell carcinoma patients and 1 small cell lung cancer patient. A total of some 130,000,000 productive TCRbeta reads were generated by sequencing, corresponding to an average of about 4 million reads per sample. The 15 enrolled patients, of whom some ten were men and 5 were women, were aged 31 to 76 years and were diagnosed with TNM stage I to III disease. Using bulk TCRbeta repertoires from approximately 15 lung cancer patients, the study set lung tumor tissue side by side with matched distant non-tumor lung tissue. TCRbeta CDR3 sequencing was performed on more than 25 paired specimens, with one tumor sample and one normal lung sample collected per patient.

Remarks on this clonotype: Its binding antigen is unknown. At one boundary the junction diverges from the germline segment, which might be a read error.

What the study reported, not specific to this receptor: The top 100 clones accounted for a significantly larger cumulative portion of the repertoire in normal lung than in tumor tissue. Peripheral blood was not sequenced, so blood TCRbeta repertoires were not examined in the lung cancer patients of the study. Significantly higher TCR diversity (inverse Simpson) was observed in tumor tissue than in normal lung tissue (roughly 390 vs 170, P = 0.0075, Mann-Whitney U test). With only around 15 patients in the cohort, the authors noted that larger samples and more detailed clinical data are needed. The methods do not name the sequencing platform or mention unique molecular identifiers. Significantly higher TCR diversity was found in younger patients, and higher tumor TCR diversity was associated with shorter overall and disease-free survival.

Receptor amplification or capture employed multiplex PCR. Instrument used: Illumina HiSeq 2500. Following protocols modified from ARM-PCR, the researchers constructed TCRbeta libraries through three rounds of nested PCR with primers (Table S4). Before sequencing, PCR products in the 200-500 bp range were cut out of the gel and cleaned up using the QIAquick gel extraction kit. From the authors' description of their analysis: Trimmomatic was used to clean the reads, FLASH was used to merge the reads into complete CDR3 sequences, and MiTCR was used to assign the reads to V(D)J germline segments. VDJtools was used to compute clonal diversity as the inverse Simpson's index. In-frame sequences without a premature stop codon were defined as productive reads. TCRdb ran its own pipeline on the public reads, namely fastp trimming at Q25 and MiXCR clone calling, and kept in-frame beta chains. A single entry per CDR3 protein holds the most common genes and DNA from its merged rows. TCRdb's processing, not the study's, gives the V and J calls here. The sample has fewer than 85,000 distinct CDR3 sequences on record, around four fifths of them singletons. The top ten clonotypes cover over 9.5% of the sample.

RNA was isolated from bulk unsorted tissue, and RNA quality was assessed with a NanoDrop ND-1000 and an Agilent 2100. All donors had newly diagnosed lung cancer, had not received prior chemotherapy, and were admitted for thoracic surgery in China between August and November 2014. Patients with previous radiotherapy or chemotherapy, or with another concurrent cancer, were excluded from the study. Surgical tissue pieces of roughly 1-2.2 cm3 were preserved in RNAlater solution and stored at -80 °C until use. According to the germline V gene, CDR1 reads SGHAT and CDR2 reads FQNNGV. Reading from cysteine to phenylalanine, the CDR3 counts 13 amino acids. Only the CDR3 part of the read is kept: 39 bases, read in frame from the first base.

This chain is built from TRBV11-2 and TRBJ2-5; confidence is insufficient to name the D gene. The receptor was isolated from a woman aged 45-65 years with non-small cell lung cancer. Sequencing used lung tumor tissue. In nucleotides, the sequence is TGTGCCAGCAACTTATCCAGGTCTGAGACCCAGTACTTC. Its translation is CASNLSRSETQYF.